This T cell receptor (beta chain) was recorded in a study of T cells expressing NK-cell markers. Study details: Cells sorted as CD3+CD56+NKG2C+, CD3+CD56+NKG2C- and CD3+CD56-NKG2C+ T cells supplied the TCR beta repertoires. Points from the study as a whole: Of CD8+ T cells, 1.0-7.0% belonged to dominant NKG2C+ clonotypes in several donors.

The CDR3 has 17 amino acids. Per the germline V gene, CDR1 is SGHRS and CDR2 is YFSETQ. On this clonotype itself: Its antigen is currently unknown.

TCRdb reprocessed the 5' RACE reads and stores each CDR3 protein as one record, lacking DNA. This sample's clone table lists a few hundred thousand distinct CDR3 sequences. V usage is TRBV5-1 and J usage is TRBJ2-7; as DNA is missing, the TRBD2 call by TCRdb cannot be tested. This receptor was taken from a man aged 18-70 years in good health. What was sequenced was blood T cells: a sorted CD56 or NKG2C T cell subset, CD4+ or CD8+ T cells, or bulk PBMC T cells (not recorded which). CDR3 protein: CASSFRTSGGQSYEQYF.